This TCR beta chain was captured in a study of vaccination effects on CD4 cells after COVID-19. Study-level background: Culturing of more than 1.5 million PBMC per well took place with 8.5 to 10 IU/ml IL-2 and around 10 ug/ml peptides.

Notes on this clone: Its specificity is unknown.

V was pared by 3 bases and J by 7 bases, with 6 bases of the junction left unmatched. CDR1 LGHDT and CDR2 YNNKEL come from the germline V gene (reference sequence). This CDR3 contains 15 residues. Culture lasted about ten days before CD4+ T cell isolation. Participants received two doses of either the BNT162b2 or mRNA-1273 vaccine. The method was immunoSEQ multiplex PCR; TCRdb's version includes in-frame clones alone and lacks a portion of them. The sample has tens of thousands of clones, roughly 74% seen once. The chain uses TRBV3-1 (or the pseudogene TRBV3-2) and TRBJ1-6; TRBD1 matches at 7 bases. This clonotype originated in a human donor who received a COVID-19 vaccine. The sequencing here drew on CD4+ T cells from PBMCs cultured without peptide, taken after COVID-19 vaccination. The CDR3 protein is CASSQIDRENSPLHF. CDR3 bases: TGTGCCAGCAGCCAGATAGACAGGGAAAATTCACCCCTCCACTTT.